The 3 T cell receptor beta chains in this list originate from one sample, sequenced in a study of T-cell reconstitution after alpha-beta-depleted transplantation in children. During its preparation, the TCRbeta library received unique molecular identifiers. Each CDR3 protein gets one entry after TCRdb re-called the PCR reads with MiXCR. The profile shows 150,000 to 250,000 distinct CDR3 sequences, approximately 6.8% of them singletons. The sample was PBMCs, taken before TCRalphabeta/CD19-depleted stem cell transplant. These receptors were obtained from a girl under two years old with combined immunodeficiency, due to receive a stem cell transplant.

This clonotype showed up many times. The chain carries TRBV27 and TRBJ2-1; 7 bases map to TRBD2. V lost 5 bases to trimming and J lost 1 base; unmatched junction nucleotides: 5. This CDR3 has 15 residues. Germline loops: CDR1 MNHEY, CDR2 SMNVEV (reference sequence). CDR3 DNA: TGTGCCAGCAGTATATATAGCGGGTCCTACAATGAGCAGTTCTTC. Amino acids: CASSIYSGSYNEQFF.

This clonotype was seen many times. The V and J genes are TRBV12-3 or TRBV12-4 and TRBJ2-5; D uncertain. Trimming cost V 3 bases and J 5 bases, with 13 bases left between them. This CDR3 comprises 14 residues. Written as DNA, the CDR3 is TGTGCCAGCAGTTTGGTGGGTAGCTGGGAGACCCAGTACTTC. Protein sequence: CASSLVGSWETQYF.

This clonotype was recorded many times. This chain connects TRBV4-3 to TRBJ2-3; TRBD2 is a possible D gene (6 bases). Germline V lookup: CDR1 LGHNA, CDR2 YSLEER. Trimming cost V 0 bases and J 6 bases, with 16 bases left between them. The CDR3 spans 16 residues. The DNA for the CDR3 is TGCGCCAGCAGCCAAGAAATAGGAGCGGGCGGGGATACGCAGTATTTT. It translates to CASSQEIGAGGDTQYF.